Listed below are T cell receptor beta chains from one sample, sequenced in a study of cytomegalovirus exposure and HLA in healthy donors. The data were produced by immunoSEQ multiplex PCR, yet TCRdb's version contains in-frame clones alone and is incomplete. The sample holds approximately 220,000 clones, over 80% seen once. Sequencing was performed on PBMCs. The receptors derive from a boy under 10 years old in good health and CMV-seronegative. Each CDR3 is given with its conserved first and last residue. A D gene is named only where the DNA matches it firmly. Size is stated for part of the rows, as once, few or many counts, or as a class when the clone is expanded.

.,TRBV11-2,TRBJ1-1,.,CASSSSTEAFF,TGTGCCAGCAGCTCTTCCACTGAAGCTTTCTTT
.,TRBV27,TRBJ2-7,.,CASSLSPSVLEQYF,TGTGCCAGCAGTTTATCTCCTAGCGTACTCGAGCAGTACTTC
few,TRBV6-1,TRBJ2-7,.,CASSSHRLSYEQYF,TGTGCCAGCAGTTCACACAGGTTGTCCTACGAGCAGTACTTC
.,TRBV5-4,TRBJ2-2,.,CASSHGVRGNTGELFF,TGTGCCAGCAGCCACGGAGTACGGGGTAACACCGGGGAGCTGTTTTTT
.,TRBV5-6,TRBJ1-1,TRBD1,CATQGGRGLNTEAFF,TGTGCCACCCAGGGGGGCCGGGGTTTGAACACTGAAGCTTTCTTT
few,TRBV6-1,TRBJ1-1,.,CASSPSVNTEAFF,TGTGCCAGCAGTCCCTCAGTGAACACTGAAGCTTTCTTT
.,TRBV2,TRBJ2-1,.,CASSETSYNEQFF,TGTGCCAGCAGTGAAACTAGCTACAATGAGCAGTTCTTC
.,TRBV18,TRBJ2-1,TRBD2,CASSPGTSGTNEQFF,TGTGCCAGCTCACCAGGGACTAGCGGAACCAATGAGCAGTTCTTC
once,TRBV19,TRBJ2-7,TRBD2,CARGGGTYRREQYF,TGTGCCAGGGGGGGAGGGACTTATCGTAGGGAGCAGTACTTC
.,TRBV11-2,TRBJ1-1,TRBD1,CASSPWVQGETEAFF,TGTGCCAGCAGCCCCTGGGTCCAGGGGGAGACTGAAGCTTTCTTT
.,TRBV7-9,TRBJ1-2,TRBD1,CASSFGTEGGYTF,TGTGCCAGCAGCTTCGGGACAGAAGGAGGCTACACCTTC
.,TRBV6-1,TRBJ1-4,.,CASSESGFREKLFF,TGTGCCAGCAGTGAATCAGGGTTTCGGGAAAAACTGTTTTTT
.,TRBV12-5,TRBJ1-1,.,CASGPLGAGAFF,TGTGCTAGTGGTCCCTTGGGGGCGGGAGCTTTCTTT
.,TRBV19,TRBJ1-2,.,CASSALQGYYGYTF,TGTGCCAGTAGTGCCCTGCAGGGGTACTATGGCTACACCTTC
few,TRBV6-5,TRBJ2-7,TRBD1,CASSPWDRYYEQYF,TGTGCCAGCAGTCCCTGGGACAGGTACTACGAGCAGTACTTC
.,TRBV7-3,TRBJ2-1,TRBD2,CASSLIGGKYNEQFF,TGTGCCAGCAGCTTAATCGGGGGGAAGTACAATGAGCAGTTCTTC
.,TRBV5-6,TRBJ1-2,.,CASSPGGGTRDYGYTF,TGTGCCAGCAGCCCCGGGGGGGGGACTCGGGACTATGGCTACACCTTC
.,TRBV5-4,TRBJ1-3,TRBD1,CASSWTGSGNTIYF,TGTGCCAGCAGCTGGACAGGGTCCGGAAACACCATATATTTT
.,TRBV4-2,TRBJ1-1,.,CASSQQNWDKNTEAFF,TGTGCCAGCAGCCAGCAGAATTGGGACAAGAACACTGAAGCTTTCTTT
.,TRBV5-1,TRBJ2-3,.,CASSLEEAPTDTQYF,TGCGCCAGCAGCTTGGAGGAGGCCCCCACAGATACGCAGTATTTT
.,TRBV6-5,TRBJ2-5,.,CASSYRAGYQETQYF,TGTGCCAGCAGTTACCGGGCAGGGTATCAAGAGACCCAGTACTTC
.,TRBV5-1,TRBJ2-3,.,CASSLAGDTQYF,TGCGCCAGCAGCTTGGCAGGAGATACGCAGTATTTT
.,TRBV9,TRBJ1-3,.,CASSVAGSGNTIYF,TGTGCCAGCAGCGTAGCGGGCTCTGGAAACACCATATATTTT
few,TRBV5-1,TRBJ2-2,.,CASSLFLMSGQGGTGELFF,TGCGCCAGCAGCTTGTTCCTAATGTCCGGCCAAGGGGGCACCGGGGAGCTGTTTTTT
few,TRBV4-1,TRBJ2-7,TRBD1,CASSQDRQGREQYF,TGCGCCAGCAGCCAAGATCGACAGGGGCGGGAGCAGTACTTC
.,TRBV2,TRBJ2-6,.,CASSERSGANVLTF,TGTGCCAGCAGTGAACGCTCTGGGGCCAACGTCCTGACTTTC
.,TRBV30,TRBJ1-1,.,CAWSVLLSAGRNTEAFF,.
.,TRBV4-2,TRBJ2-3,.,CASRRSDTDTQYF,TGTGCCAGCAGACGTAGCGACACAGATACGCAGTATTTT
.,TRBV9,TRBJ1-1,TRBD1,CASSVGVGTGKIWAFF,TGTGCCAGCAGCGTGGGGGTGGGGACAGGGAAGATCTGGGCTTTCTTT